Sequencing of this T cell receptor beta chain was carried out in a study of T cell responses to AZD1222 COVID-19 vaccine. General study points: Spike as a whole was targeted by vaccine-associated CD4 TCRs, dominant at 160-218 and 743-854. Mostly white British, mostly female donors; authors suggested clonal diversity may be underestimated.

V lost 0 bases and J 7 bases, leaving 12 bases between the germline ends. The CDR3 has 15 residues. Germline V gene lookup returns CDR1 WSHSY and CDR2 SAAADI. This clone was seen a handful of times. Its antigen remains unknown. TCRdb's table, derived via immunoSEQ multiplex PCR, lists solely in-frame clones and lacks some. The repertoire holds roughly 97,000 clones, with 70% to 90% as singletons. This sequence joins TRBV10-2 and TRBJ1-4; D perhaps matches TRBD1 (6 bases). The receptor was derived from an adult in good health. Sequences were derived from peripheral blood, sampled on day 0 of AZD1222 vaccination. The CDR3 protein is CASSESIGGREKLFF. The DNA of the CDR3 is TGCGCCAGCAGTGAGTCGATCGGGGGGCGTGAAAAACTGTTTTTT.